The 3 T cell receptor beta chains reported below all come from one sample, sequenced in a study of blood T cell repertoires in COVID-19. The assay was immunoSEQ multiplex PCR, and TCRdb's table has in-frame clones only and misses some. Of more than 300,000 clones in the sample, under 90% were seen once. Sequencing input: peripheral blood. The receptors derive from a woman under 40 with COVID-19, enrolled during active disease.

CDR3: CASGQGGGTDTQYF. As DNA, the CDR3 is TGTGCCAGCGGACAGGGAGGAGGGACAGATACGCAGTATTTT. The rearrangement uses TRBV6-4 and TRBJ2-3; 8 bases align to TRBD1. Germline loops: CDR1 MRHNA, CDR2 SNTAGT. V trimming: 8 bases; J trimming: 3 bases; junction bases outside the gene matches: 7. The CDR3 has 14 residues.

The rearrangement uses TRBV25-1 and TRBJ2-5; 10 nucleotides align to TRBD2. The CDR3 contains 14 residues. Per the germline V gene, CDR1 is MGHDK and CDR2 is SYGVNS. V lost 5 bases and J lost 5; bases outside the gene matches: 5. The DNA of the CDR3 is TGTGCCAGCAGTCCTAGCGGGGGATTGGAGACCCAGTACTTC. Translating gives CASSPSGGLETQYF.

This clone has ten or more counts. V usage is TRBV3-1 (or the pseudogene TRBV3-2) and J usage is TRBJ1-1, with a weak D call TRBD1 (6 bases). V was cut by 5 bases and J by 0 bases, with 13 bases left in between. CDR1 LGHDT and CDR2 YNNKEL come from the germline V gene (reference sequence). The CDR3 extends over 15 amino acids. The CDR3 nucleotides read TGTGCCAGCAGCTTTAAAGGGGGAGTGAACACTGAAGCTTTCTTT. Translation: CASSFKGGVNTEAFF.